A selection of T cell receptor beta chains follows, all from one sample in a study of pediatric ulcerative colitis. Clones were read by immunoSEQ multiplex PCR, and TCRdb kept only the in-frame ones, dropping some. The table lists 30,000 to 45,000 clones, over 80% of them singletons, with roughly 23% in the top ten. The sample was blood. The receptors come from a girl aged 10 to 17 with moderate ulcerative colitis. Both conserved end residues are part of each CDR3. A D gene is named only where the DNA matches it firmly. Rows give clone size only sometimes, using once, few, many, or a class for an expanded clone.

d_call,clone_size,v_call,j_call,cdr3_aa,cdr3_nt
TRBD1,-,TRBV4-2,TRBJ1-1,CASSARGLGNTEAFF,TGTGCCAGCAGCGCCAGGGGGCTTGGGAACACTGAAGCTTTCTTT
TRBD2,-,TRBV28,TRBJ2-7,CASTWGGRAYEQYF,TGTGCCAGCACCTGGGGCGGGAGGGCCTACGAGCAGTACTTC
TRBD2,-,TRBV7-9,TRBJ2-7,CASSSTSGSSYEQYF,TGTGCCAGCAGCTCGACTAGCGGTAGCTCCTACGAGCAGTACTTC
-,-,TRBV6-5,TRBJ2-7,CASSARSEQYF,TGTGCCAGCAGTGCCCGTTCCGAGCAGTACTTC
-,-,TRBV25-1,TRBJ2-1,CASQEGVYNEQFF,TGTGCCAGCCAGGAGGGGGTCTACAATGAGCAGTTCTTC
-,-,TRBV7-8,TRBJ2-2,CASSLARGTGELFF,TGTGCCAGCAGCTTAGCGAGGGGCACCGGGGAGCTGTTTTTT
-,-,TRBV10-3,TRBJ2-7,CAISESGAHPGCEQYF,TGTGCCATCAGTGAGTCTGGGGCTCATCCTGGGTGCGAGCAGTACTTC
-,-,TRBV6-1,TRBJ1-1,CASSYGEVNTEAFF,TGTGCCAGCAGCTACGGAGAGGTGAACACTGAAGCTTTCTTT
TRBD1,once,TRBV5-5,TRBJ1-6,CASTSGQGDSPLHF,TGTGCCAGCACCTCGGGACAGGGCGATTCACCCCTCCACTTT
TRBD1,-,TRBV5-6,TRBJ1-2,CASRGQVLYGYTF,TGTGCCAGCAGGGGACAGGTGTTATATGGCTACACCTTC
TRBD2,-,TRBV5-1,TRBJ2-7,CASSFSLRTSGRGNEQYF,TGCGCCAGCAGCTTCAGCCTCAGGACTAGCGGGAGAGGGAACGAGCAGTACTTC
TRBD1,-,TRBV11-2,TRBJ2-7,CASSRLQGARPQQYF,TGTGCCAGCAGCCGATTGCAGGGGGCAAGACCCCAGCAGTACTTC
-,-,TRBV11-3,TRBJ2-3,CASSLVNTDTQYF,TGTGCCAGCAGCTTAGTCAACACAGATACGCAGTATTTT
TRBD1,-,TRBV18,TRBJ1-5,CASSPQGASNQPQHF,TGTGCCAGCTCACCACAGGGGGCGAGCAATCAGCCCCAGCATTTT
-,-,TRBV28,TRBJ1-2,CASSLFSGDGAGYGYTF,TGTGCCAGCAGTTTATTTTCGGGGGACGGGGCAGGCTATGGCTACACCTTC
-,-,TRBV4-3,TRBJ2-6,CASSHQWDSGGLGSGANVLTF,TGCGCCAGCAGCCATCAGTGGGATTCGGGGGGCTTAGGATCTGGGGCCAACGTCCTGACTTTC
-,-,TRBV2,TRBJ2-3,CASSERQTSTDTQYF,TGTGCCAGCAGTGAAAGACAGACAAGCACAGATACGCAGTATTTT
TRBD1,-,TRBV4-3,TRBJ1-1,CASSQDRGGNTEAFF,TGCGCCAGCAGCCAGGACAGGGGGGGGAACACTGAAGCTTTCTTT
-,once,TRBV5-6,TRBJ1-5,CASSRTASQPQHF,TGTGCCAGCAGCCGAACAGCTAGTCAGCCCCAGCATTTT
-,-,TRBV28,TRBJ1-2,CASSISGTGNYGYTF,TGTGCCAGCAGTATATCGGGAACAGGGAACTATGGCTACACCTTC
-,once,TRBV5-1,TRBJ2-3,CASMESFTDTQYF,TGCGCCAGCATGGAGTCGTTCACAGATACGCAGTATTTT
-,-,TRBV6-5,TRBJ2-2,CAIRGANTGELFF,TGTGCCATCCGTGGGGCGAACACCGGGGAGCTGTTTTTT
TRBD1,-,TRBV25-1,TRBJ1-6,CASSDPGQGDSPLHF,TGTGCCAGCAGTGACCCGGGACAGGGGGATTCACCCCTCCACTTT
-,few,TRBV7-9,TRBJ1-1,CASRPPSGGTEAFF,TGTGCCAGCCGGCCCCCTTCGGGGGGCACTGAAGCTTTCTTT
TRBD2,-,TRBV4-1,TRBJ2-1,CASSQDHGLAGDLVEQFF,TGCGCCAGCAGCCAAGATCACGGACTAGCGGGAGATTTGGTTGAGCAGTTCTTC
TRBD1,-,TRBV6-1,TRBJ2-5,CASSRDRVKETQYF,TGTGCCAGCAGTCGGGACAGGGTAAAAGAGACCCAGTACTTC
TRBD2,-,TRBV7-9,TRBJ2-2,CASSFPGGGPNTGELFF,TGTGCCAGCAGCTTCCCCGGGGGGGGGCCGAACACCGGGGAGCTGTTTTTT
TRBD2,-,TRBV2,TRBJ2-3,CASTGGRADTQYF,TGTGCCAGCACCGGGGGGAGGGCAGATACGCAGTATTTT
TRBD2,-,TRBV4-1,TRBJ2-1,CASSQVWLADYNEQFF,TGCGCCAGCAGCCAAGTCTGGCTAGCGGACTACAATGAGCAGTTCTTC
-,-,TRBV4-3,TRBJ2-7,CASSQDFGGYEQYF,TGCGCCAGCAGCCAAGACTTTGGCGGTTACGAGCAGTACTTC
TRBD1,-,TRBV5-4,TRBJ2-2,CASSPGQGAAGELFF,TGTGCCAGCAGCCCCGGACAGGGGGCGGCCGGGGAGCTGTTTTTT
TRBD2,-,TRBV19,TRBJ2-1,CASSIDRLAGAYNEQFF,TGTGCCAGTAGTATAGATCGGCTAGCGGGAGCCTACAATGAGCAGTTCTTC
-,few,TRBV2,TRBJ1-2,CASSEVVGYTF,TGTGCCAGCAGTGAAGTTGTGGGCTACACCTTC
TRBD1,-,TRBV10-3,TRBJ2-7,CAISERGGETYEQYF,TGTGCCATCAGTGAGAGAGGGGGCGAGACCTACGAGCAGTACTTC
-,-,TRBV5-4,TRBJ2-1,CASSAGTPVRSYNEQFF,TGTGCCAGCAGCGCCGGGACGCCGGTTCGATCCTACAATGAGCAGTTCTTC
-,-,TRBV5-3,TRBJ2-1,CARSLMGPTPSYNEQFF,TGTGCCAGAAGCTTGATGGGCCCAACCCCCTCCTACAATGAGCAGTTCTTC
-,-,TRBV5-1,TRBJ1-5,CASSVDSPSNQPQHF,TGCGCCAGCAGCGTGGACAGTCCCAGCAATCAGCCCCAGCATTTT
-,once,TRBV5-4,TRBJ2-1,CASSLDGATLEQFF,TGTGCCAGCAGCTTGGACGGGGCGACCCTAGAGCAGTTCTTC
TRBD1,-,TRBV29-1,TRBJ2-7,CSGGQGSYEQYF,TGCAGCGGCGGACAGGGATCCTACGAGCAGTACTTC
-,-,TRBV5-4,TRBJ1-1,CASSKKENTEAFF,TGTGCCAGCAGCAAAAAAGAGAACACTGAAGCTTTCTTT
-,once,TRBV5-6,TRBJ1-1,CASSGQMNTEAFF,TGTGCCAGCAGCGGACAGATGAACACTGAAGCTTTCTTT
-,-,TRBV19,TRBJ1-1,CASSIQSNTEAFF,TGTGCCAGTAGTATTCAGTCGAACACTGAAGCTTTCTTT
-,few,TRBV9,TRBJ1-5,CASSVGVGDNQPQHF,TGTGCCAGCAGCGTAGGTGTGGGGGACAATCAGCCCCAGCATTTT
-,-,TRBV6-5,TRBJ2-7,CASSYSARLYEQYF,TGTGCCAGCAGTTACTCGGCCAGGCTCTACGAGCAGTACTTC
-,few,TRBV19,TRBJ2-2,CASNGRGPGELFF,TGTGCCAGCAACGGCAGGGGACCCGGGGAGCTGTTTTTT
TRBD1,once,TRBV28,TRBJ2-2,CASRSTGGHGELFF,TGTGCCAGCAGGTCGACAGGGGGTCACGGGGAGCTGTTTTTT
-,-,TRBV9,TRBJ1-2,CASSVDSANYGYTF,TGTGCCAGCAGCGTAGACAGCGCTAACTATGGCTACACCTTC
-,-,TRBV28,TRBJ2-7,CASSHVLISSYEQYF,TGTGCCAGCAGCCATGTCCTAATAAGCTCCTACGAGCAGTACTTC
TRBD2,-,TRBV19,TRBJ2-7,CASSSRAGLGAYEQYF,TGTGCCAGTAGTAGCCGTGCGGGACTAGGGGCCTACGAGCAGTACTTC
-,-,TRBV27,TRBJ2-5,CASSLSMPRNQETQYF,TGTGCCAGCAGTTTATCCATGCCGAGAAACCAAGAGACCCAGTACTTC
TRBD1,few,TRBV7-2,TRBJ1-2,CASSPDRNYGYTF,TGTGCCAGCAGCCCGGACAGGAACTATGGCTACACCTTC
-,-,TRBV6-1,TRBJ1-5,CASSEMGVNQPQHF,TGTGCCAGCAGTGAGATGGGCGTCAATCAGCCCCAGCATTTT
TRBD2,-,TRBV5-4,TRBJ2-5,CASSQGTSGGGLETQYF,TGTGCCAGCAGCCAGGGGACTAGCGGGGGGGGTCTAGAGACCCAGTACTTC
TRBD2,-,TRBV19,TRBJ2-7,CASSAATSGSLYEQYF,TGTGCCAGTAGTGCCGCGACTAGCGGGAGCCTCTACGAGCAGTACTTC
TRBD1,-,TRBV5-1,TRBJ1-1,CASSGRQGFAKDTEAFF,TGCGCCAGCAGCGGGAGACAGGGATTTGCTAAGGACACTGAAGCTTTCTTT